The 11 T cell receptor beta chains given below trace back to one sample, sequenced in a study of blood T cell repertoires in COVID-19. Assay: immunoSEQ multiplex PCR; the TCRdb copy retains only in-frame clones and omits some. Of a few hundred thousand clones in the sample, approximately 84% were seen once. The source material was PBMCs or T cells enriched from blood (not recorded which). Every receptor here comes from a man aged 35 to 55 who had recovered from COVID-19.

This chain connects TRBV6-1 to TRBJ2-1; TRBD1 matches 7 bases. V trimming: 5 bases; J trimming: 6 bases; junction bases outside the gene matches: 7. This CDR3 contains 14 residues. CDR1 is MNHNS, CDR2 SASEGT, per germline. CDR3: CASSQGQVFNEQFF. The CDR3 DNA reads as TGTGCCAGCAGTCAAGGACAGGTCTTCAATGAGCAGTTCTTC.

V usage is TRBV29-1 and J usage is TRBJ2-4, with 7 bases fitting TRBD2. In germline, CDR1 is SQVTM, CDR2 ANQGSEA. V trimming: 2 bases; J trimming: 6 bases; junction bases outside the gene matches: 7. The CDR3 runs to 14 residues. The CDR3 spells CSVERRERGNIQYF. The CDR3 nucleotides read TGCAGCGTTGAACGGCGGGAGCGGGGAAACATTCAGTACTTC.

This clone was seen only a few times. CDR3 protein: CASSMGQGETQYF. The CDR3, as DNA: TGCGCCAGCAGCATGGGACAGGGCGAGACCCAGTACTTC. This chain uses TRBV5-1 with TRBJ2-5; 9 bases line up with TRBD1. Germline lookup yields CDR1 SGHRS and CDR2 YFSETQ. The CDR3 totals 13 residues. V shed 4 bases, J shed 5 bases, and the junction held 3 bases outside the gene matches.

This clone was recorded only once. DNA for the CDR3: TGTGCCAGCAGCTCAAACACCCCGGGCACTGAAGCTTTCTTT. This encodes CASSSNTPGTEAFF. This chain connects TRBV5-4 to TRBJ1-1; D remains ambiguous. Trimming shortened V by 3 bases and J by 4 bases, and 13 bases separated the two germline ends. This CDR3 is built from 14 residues. Germline lookup yields CDR1 SGHNT and CDR2 YYREEE (reference sequence).

The J gene is TRBJ2-7, the V gene TRBV7-2; D perhaps matches TRBD2 (5 bases). The CDR3 runs to 13 residues. Trimming stripped 4 bases from V and 4 bases from J, with 11 bases between. In germline, CDR1 is SGHTA, CDR2 FQGNSA. The CDR3 sequence: CASSSGIRYEQYF. CDR3 in DNA: TGTGCCAGCAGCTCCGGGATTAGGTACGAGCAGTACTTC.

The rearrangement links TRBV7-6 to TRBJ1-1; D not resolved. Trimming removed 7 bases from V and 3 bases from J, with 18 bases in between. Per germline, CDR1 SGHVS and CDR2 FNYEAQ. The CDR3 runs 15 residues. CDR3 in DNA: TGTGCCAGCACCCAAGCGGAGGGTCGCGACACTGAAGCTTTCTTT. Protein sequence: CASTQAEGRDTEAFF.

V usage is TRBV4-2 and J usage is TRBJ2-3; TRBD2 matches at 9 bases. The CDR3 length is 17 residues. In germline, CDR1 is LGHNA, CDR2 YNFKEQ. V was pared by 0 bases and J by 3 bases, with 7 bases of the junction left unmatched. The CDR3 DNA sequence: TGTGCCAGCAGCCAAGAGGGCGGGGGGGTAGGTACAGATACGCAGTATTTT. It encodes CASSQEGGGVGTDTQYF.

The CDR3 protein is CATSRDIGTGGDEAFF. The CDR3 nucleotides are TGTGCCACCAGCAGAGATATAGGGACTGGGGGAGATGAAGCTTTCTTT. The rearrangement joins TRBV15 to TRBJ1-1; tentatively, D is TRBD1 (5 bases). The CDR3 contains 16 residues. V was shortened by 0 bases and J by 7 bases, with 18 bases between the two germline ends. From germline, CDR1 is LNHNV and CDR2 YYDKDF (reference sequence).

This chain links TRBV4-1 with TRBJ1-5, with a possible D match to TRBD1 (5 bases). Trimming cost V 4 bases and J 0 bases, with 28 bases left between them. This CDR3 has 21 amino acids. Germline V gene lookup returns CDR1 MGHRA and CDR2 YSYEKL. The CDR3 bases are TGCGCCAGCAGCCGGGGCGGGATCTTAAGTGGGGGGGGAAATAGCAATCAGCCCCAGCATTTT. This gives the protein CASSRGGILSGGGNSNQPQHF.

The gene calls are TRBV18 and TRBJ2-4; TRBD2 is a possible D gene (6 bases). V gave up 3 bases and J gave up 8 bases, with 14 bases separating them. The CDR3 contains 14 residues. Germline V CDR1 and CDR2: KGHSH, LQKENI. The DNA for the CDR3 is TGTGCCAGCTCACCGGGGCCTTGGGGGGACATTCAGTACTTC. It specifies CASSPGPWGDIQYF.

The V gene is TRBV21-1, the J gene TRBJ2-7; the table gives TRBD2 as D, unverified against the DNA. TRBV21-1 has pseudogene status. The CDR3 is 17 amino acids. The chain's CDR3 is CASSKPSGTSGNYEQYF. In nucleotides, the CDR3 is TGTGCCAGCAGCAAACCCTCCGGGACTAGCGGGAACTACGAGCAGTACTTC.